The present entry profiles one T cell receptor (beta chain) with its context. This clonotype was observed a handful of times. No antigen is known for it. The sample holds no much larger clone one base away, and base qualities are not on file. Stable Graves' hyperthyroidism was defined as the absence of progression to ophthalmopathy over 18 months of follow-up. Hyperthyroidism patients were newly diagnosed, with disease duration under 2 months, and aged 18 to 65 years. Any patient with an uncontrolled infection, another autoimmune disease, pregnancy or lactation was excluded. Diagnoses were established on the basis of clinical symptoms, serum thyroxine and TRAb, thyroid ultrasound, and orbital computed tomography. Ficoll-Paque density gradient centrifugation was used to isolate PBMCs from 8 to 10 ml of fresh peripheral blood. Total RNA was extracted using Trizol reagent, and RNA quality was assessed on an Agilent 2100 Bioanalyzer.

The TCR beta CDR3 regions were amplified from the RNA transcripts. The first round of RT-PCR for the TCR CDR3 was performed with the HTBI primer set and the Qiagen OneStep RT-PCR kit. Libraries were constructed in a second round of multiplex PCR, after which size selection and purification were performed. Sequencing of the libraries was done on an Illumina HiSeq2000 using paired-end 100 bp reads. The authors' analysis ran thus. SOAPnuke was used to process the raw data, throwing out any read that contained adapters or uncalled bases, had a mean Phred below 15, or lacked an exact constant-primer or identifier match. COPE v1.2.5 was used to merge the high-quality paired reads, and each unique nucleotide sequence was defined as a clonotype. MiTCR v1.1 was used to align clonotypes to the IMGT TRBV, TRBD and TRBJ reference segments. Only V-J combinations with frequency above 0.0001, covering 98% to 99.2% of repertoires, were analysed. A TCS score was defined as the ratio between F50 (clonal expansion) and ExV (chaos), using BLOSUM62-based TCRdist between CDR3 peptides within each V-J. Welch's t-statistics and random forest reduced 450 to 600 V-J features to roughly 13, which were used in a naive Bayes classifier (R e1071). The public reads were run again by TCRdb, first through fastp at Q25 and then through MiXCR, and only productive beta chains were kept. Every entry covers one CDR3 protein and lists the most common genes and DNA from its rows. The V and J calls and clone size come from TCRdb's table, not from the authors' own analysis. This sample has hundreds of thousands of distinct CDR3 sequences in its table, and 15% to 17% of those were observed once. The ten largest account for just under 8% of the sample.

The sample comes from a study of T cells in Graves' hyperthyroidism and ophthalmopathy (dated by TCRdb to between 2017 and 2020). Context from the whole study: Peripheral blood samples were taken at the time of initial diagnosis, prior to any treatment. TCR V-J signatures able to tell the groups apart were searched for in a discovery cohort of 95 to 100 patients, of whom 43 had Graves' ophthalmopathy and about 55 had stable Graves' hyperthyroidism. Whether ophthalmopathy could be predicted prospectively was tested in an independent validation cohort made up of approximately 19 hyperthyroidism patients plus 17 patients who later progressed to ophthalmopathy. For training and testing, the 95 to 100 patients in the discovery cohort were randomly divided in a 7:3 ratio. In several Graves' hyperthyroidism patients, the study also compared T-cell repertoires from thyroid tissue with T-cell repertoires from blood. After sampling, hyperthyroidism patients received methimazole starting at 30 mg daily, and ophthalmopathy patients received high-dose intravenous methylprednisolone. TCR Vbeta CDR3 sequencing of some 140 peripheral blood samples (more than 40 ophthalmopathy, 75 to 85 hyperthyroidism and some 17 progressor patients) is reported in the paper. What the work shows at the level of the full study, not this receptor alone: Blood samples also contained most of the expanded thyroid clonotypes (frequency above 0.001), which suggests that blood repertoires may reflect thyroid immune responses. Ophthalmopathy was separated from stable hyperthyroidism by a 13 V-J signature model, with over 85% sensitivity and about 81% specificity obtained in cross-validation and 80%/75% obtained in testing. In validation, the model predicted progression to ophthalmopathy a median of roughly six months before onset, with approximately 71% sensitivity and about 72% specificity. Sample size was not statistically predetermined, and blinding of investigators to group allocation was not performed.

CDR1 MGHRA and CDR2 YSYEKL are derived from the germline V gene. V has 1 base trimmed and J has 1 base trimmed; junction bases matching no gene number 13. There are 19 amino acids in the CDR3, from cysteine to phenylalanine inclusive. Only the CDR3 region is kept as DNA, spanning 57 bases read in frame from base 1. The clonotype comes from a woman under 30 with Graves' hyperthyroidism. Source material: blood. The chain links TRBV4-1 with TRBJ2-3, with 8 junctional bases fitting TRBD2. CDR3 region: CASSQVRIFSGRGTDTQYF. The DNA reads TGCGCCAGCAGCCAAGTCAGAATTTTCAGCGGGAGAGGCACAGATACGCAGTATTTT.